The T cell receptor beta chain under discussion was sequenced for a study of T cells in Graves' hyperthyroidism and ophthalmopathy. Overall study context: The blood sample was taken at first diagnosis, before treatment began.

J gave up 7 bases and V 5 bases, and 9 bases lay outside the gene matches. The CDR3 extends over 16 amino acids. Germline CDR1 is SGHVS and CDR2 is FQNEAQ. Regions amplified from RNA transcripts were the TCR beta CDR3 regions. First-round RT-PCR targeting the TCR CDR3 was performed with the HTBI primer set. TCRdb passed the multiplex PCR reads through MiXCR, listing each CDR3 protein once. The top ten hold around a quarter of the sample, which has approximately 360,000 distinct CDR3 sequences, 15% to 18% seen once. The TCR originated in a woman under 30 with Graves' hyperthyroidism that later progressed to Graves' ophthalmopathy. This chain uses TRBV7-8 with TRBJ2-1; 12 nucleotides align to TRBD2. Sequenced: blood. The CDR3 spells CASSASGLAGLNEQFF. CDR3 in DNA: TGTGCCAGCAGCGCATCTGGACTAGCGGGATTAAATGAGCAGTTCTTC. Drawing the rest from reference TRBV7-8 and TRBJ2-1, the complete variable domain is GAGVSQSPRYKVAKRGQDVALRCDPISGHVSLFWYQQALGQGPEFLTYFQNEAQLDKSGLPSDRFFAERPEGSVSTLKIQRTQQEDSAVYLCASSASGLAGLNEQFFGPGTRLTVL.